A selection of T cell receptor beta chains follows, all from one sample in a study of regulatory T cells in long-lasting Graves disease. Each CDR3 protein gets one entry after TCRdb re-called the multiplex PCR reads with MiXCR. The data hold roughly 700,000 distinct CDR3 sequences, with 30% observed a single time. The sequenced sample was peripheral blood mononuclear cells (PBMCs), obtained when the disease was refractory, from a patient treated with antithyroid drugs. Source of these receptors: a female donor with Graves disease. Each CDR3 is given with its conserved first and last residue. D genes are given only for firm matches. A clone size is listed for some rows: how often the clone was seen (once, few, many), or a class if it is expanded.

j_gene: TRBJ1-2
d_gene: TRBD1
v_gene: TRBV10-3
abundance: few
CDR3nt: TGTGCCATCAGTGGGCCCGGACAGGGGGCTGGTGGCTACACCTTC
CDR3aa: CAISGPGQGAGGYTF

j_gene: TRBJ1-1
d_gene: NA
v_gene: TRBV30
abundance: NA
CDR3nt: TGTGCCTGGATCCAGGGTACTGAAGCTTTCTTT
CDR3aa: CAWIQGTEAFF

j_gene: TRBJ1-2
d_gene: NA
v_gene: TRBV3-1
abundance: NA
CDR3nt: TGTGCCAGCAGCGATTCGGCGCTCTATGGCTACACCTTC
CDR3aa: CASSDSALYGYTF

j_gene: TRBJ1-3
d_gene: TRBD1
v_gene: TRBV28
abundance: many
CDR3nt: TGTGCCAGCAGTTCGACAGGGGAATGGGCTGGAAACACCATATATTTT
CDR3aa: CASSSTGEWAGNTIYF

j_gene: TRBJ2-5
d_gene: NA
v_gene: TRBV6-5
abundance: few
CDR3nt: TGTGCCAGCAGTTCGGGGGTGACCCAGTACTTC
CDR3aa: CASSSGVTQYF

j_gene: TRBJ2-7
d_gene: NA
v_gene: TRBV15
abundance: many
CDR3nt: TGTGCCACCAGCAGAGATCGGGCCTCCTACGAGCAGTACTTC
CDR3aa: CATSRDRASYEQYF

j_gene: TRBJ2-1
d_gene: TRBD1
v_gene: TRBV12-3/TRBV12-4
abundance: NA
CDR3nt: TGTGCCAGCAGTTTAGCGCCGGGACAGTACAATGAGCAGTTCTTC
CDR3aa: CASSLAPGQYNEQFF

j_gene: TRBJ2-7
d_gene: NA
v_gene: TRBV28
abundance: few
CDR3nt: TGTGCCACTTCCCGGGGCCCCGGGGAGCAGTACTTC
CDR3aa: CATSRGPGEQYF

j_gene: TRBJ1-2
d_gene: NA
v_gene: TRBV11-2
abundance: few
CDR3nt: TGTGCCAGCACCCCAGGCAGAAGCTATGGCTACACCTTC
CDR3aa: CASTPGRSYGYTF

j_gene: TRBJ2-7
d_gene: TRBD2
v_gene: TRBV20-1
abundance: few
CDR3nt: TGCAGTGCTAGAGTGGAGACTAGCGGGAGGAGCTACGAGCAGTACTTC
CDR3aa: CSARVETSGRSYEQYF

j_gene: TRBJ2-3
d_gene: TRBD1
v_gene: TRBV20-1
abundance: NA
CDR3nt: TGCAGTGCTAAAACCGGGACAGGGGGCACAGATACGCAGTATTTT
CDR3aa: CSAKTGTGGTDTQYF

j_gene: TRBJ2-5
d_gene: TRBD2
v_gene: TRBV20-1
abundance: NA
CDR3nt: TGCAGTGCTACCCGGTGGCGGGAGGTAGGGGAGACCCAGTACTTC
CDR3aa: CSATRWREVGETQYF

j_gene: TRBJ1-1
d_gene: TRBD1
v_gene: TRBV6-1
abundance: few
CDR3nt: TGTGCCAGCAAGACAATCTCGGACAGGGTAACTGAAGCTTTCTTT
CDR3aa: CASKTISDRVTEAFF

j_gene: TRBJ2-2
d_gene: TRBD2
v_gene: TRBV2
abundance: few
CDR3nt: TGTGCCAGCAGTCCCGACGGGACGGGAGGGCCCACCGGGGAGCTGTTTTTT
CDR3aa: CASSPDGTGGPTGELFF

j_gene: TRBJ2-7
d_gene: NA
v_gene: TRBV12-3/TRBV12-4
abundance: once
CDR3nt: TGTGCCAGCAGCGCTTCCCCGGGACCCTGGTACGAGCAGTACTTC
CDR3aa: CASSASPGPWYEQYF

j_gene: TRBJ2-5
d_gene: TRBD1
v_gene: TRBV6-2/TRBV6-3
abundance: few
CDR3nt: TGTGCCAGCACCCGAACCGGGACAGCGGAGACCCAGTACTTC
CDR3aa: CASTRTGTAETQYF

j_gene: TRBJ1-2
d_gene: TRBD1
v_gene: TRBV6-2/TRBV6-3
abundance: few
CDR3nt: TGTGCCAGCAGTTACCAGGGGGACTTCTACTATGGCTACACCTTC
CDR3aa: CASSYQGDFYYGYTF

j_gene: TRBJ2-2
d_gene: TRBD2
v_gene: TRBV20-1
abundance: NA
CDR3nt: TGCAGTGCTAGAGTCGACGGGACTAGCGGGCTGAACACCGGGGAGCTGTTTTTT
CDR3aa: CSARVDGTSGLNTGELFF

j_gene: TRBJ2-1
d_gene: TRBD2
v_gene: TRBV2
abundance: NA
CDR3nt: TGTGCCAGCACTAATAGCGGGACGGGTAATGAGCAGTTCTTC
CDR3aa: CASTNSGTGNEQFF

j_gene: TRBJ1-5
d_gene: TRBD1
v_gene: TRBV27
abundance: few
CDR3nt: TGTGCCAGCAGTTCGGGACAGGGCTACAATCAGCCCCAGCATTTT
CDR3aa: CASSSGQGYNQPQHF

j_gene: TRBJ1-5
d_gene: NA
v_gene: TRBV7-8
abundance: few
CDR3nt: TGTGCCAGCAGCTTAGACGACACGATTAGCAATCAGCCCCAGCATTTT
CDR3aa: CASSLDDTISNQPQHF

j_gene: TRBJ1-1
d_gene: TRBD1
v_gene: TRBV20-1
abundance: many
CDR3nt: TGCAGTGCTAGAGGGGGACTTCCGGGACAGGGGAACACTGAAGCTTTCTTT
CDR3aa: CSARGGLPGQGNTEAFF

j_gene: TRBJ2-7
d_gene: NA
v_gene: TRBV14
abundance: NA
CDR3nt: TGTGCCAGCAGCCAAGTCGGAATTTCCTACGAGCAGTACTTC
CDR3aa: CASSQVGISYEQYF

j_gene: TRBJ1-4
d_gene: TRBD1
v_gene: TRBV28
abundance: NA
CDR3nt: TGTGCCAGCAGCCACCCGGGACAGGGTAATGAAAAACTGTTTTTT
CDR3aa: CASSHPGQGNEKLFF

j_gene: TRBJ2-7
d_gene: TRBD1
v_gene: TRBV6-1
abundance: NA
CDR3nt: TGTGCCAGCAAGAAAGGACAGGGATACGAGCAGTACTTC
CDR3aa: CASKKGQGYEQYF

j_gene: TRBJ2-7
d_gene: NA
v_gene: TRBV27
abundance: NA
CDR3nt: TGTGCCAGCAGTTTGCTACAATCCTACGAGCAGTACTTC
CDR3aa: CASSLLQSYEQYF